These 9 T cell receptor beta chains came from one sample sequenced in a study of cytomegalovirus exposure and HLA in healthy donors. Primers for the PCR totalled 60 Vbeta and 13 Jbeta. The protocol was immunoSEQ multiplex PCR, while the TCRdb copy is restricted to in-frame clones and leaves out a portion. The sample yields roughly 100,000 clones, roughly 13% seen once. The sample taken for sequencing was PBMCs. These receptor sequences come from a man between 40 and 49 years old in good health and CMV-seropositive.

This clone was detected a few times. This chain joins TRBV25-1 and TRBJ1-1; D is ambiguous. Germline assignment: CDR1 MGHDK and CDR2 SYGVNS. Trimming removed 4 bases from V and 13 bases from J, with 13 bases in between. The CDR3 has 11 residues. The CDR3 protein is CASSGSLVVFF. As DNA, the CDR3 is TGTGCCAGCAGTGGTTCCCTAGTAGTTTTCTTT.

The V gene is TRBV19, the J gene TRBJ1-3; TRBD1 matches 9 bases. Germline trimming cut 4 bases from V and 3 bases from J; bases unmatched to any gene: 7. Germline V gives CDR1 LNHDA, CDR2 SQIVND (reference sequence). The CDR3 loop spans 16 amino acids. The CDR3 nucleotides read TGTGCCAGTAGTACGCTACAGGGGGCGAGTGGAAACACCATATATTTT. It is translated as CASSTLQGASGNTIYF.

The CDR3 coding sequence is TGCGCCAGCAGCCGACCGGGACTAGCGGGAAGTTACGAGCAGTACTTC. Its protein is CASSRPGLAGSYEQYF. V gene TRBV4-1 combines with J gene TRBJ2-7, with TRBD2 identical over 13 bases. Germline V gene data show CDR1 as MGHRA and CDR2 as YSYEKL. The V and J ends lost 4 bases and 4 bases, in that order; junction bases with no gene match: 7. This CDR3 has 16 amino acids.

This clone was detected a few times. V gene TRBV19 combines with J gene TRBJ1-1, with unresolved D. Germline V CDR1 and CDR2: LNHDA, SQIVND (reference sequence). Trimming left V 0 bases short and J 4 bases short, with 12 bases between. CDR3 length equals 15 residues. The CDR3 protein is CASSIDSSGPTEAFF. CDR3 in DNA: TGTGCCAGTAGTATAGATTCGTCGGGTCCCACTGAAGCTTTCTTT.

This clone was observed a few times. The CDR3 loop reads CASSLYGGETQYF. In DNA, the CDR3 is TGTGCCAGCAGCTTATATGGAGGGGAGACCCAGTACTTC. The chain has TRBV7-9 and TRBJ2-5; perhaps TRBD2 as D (6 bases). The CDR3 consists of 13 residues. Germline CDR1 reads SEHNR; CDR2 reads FQNEAQ (reference sequence). Trimming took 2 bases from V and 5 from J, leaving 9 bases between them.

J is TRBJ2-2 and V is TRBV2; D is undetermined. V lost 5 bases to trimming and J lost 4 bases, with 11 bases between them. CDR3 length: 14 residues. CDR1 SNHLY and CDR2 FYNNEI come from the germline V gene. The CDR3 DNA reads TGTGCCAGCAGTCTCCGGTCAGGCACCGGGGAGCTGTTTTTT. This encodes CASSLRSGTGELFF.

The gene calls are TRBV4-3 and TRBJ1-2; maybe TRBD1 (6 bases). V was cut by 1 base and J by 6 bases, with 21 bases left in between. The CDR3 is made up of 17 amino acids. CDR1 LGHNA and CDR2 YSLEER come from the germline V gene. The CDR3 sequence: CASSQGRTATINDGYTF. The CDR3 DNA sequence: TGCGCCAGCAGCCAAGGAAGGACAGCGACAATAAACGATGGCTACACCTTC.

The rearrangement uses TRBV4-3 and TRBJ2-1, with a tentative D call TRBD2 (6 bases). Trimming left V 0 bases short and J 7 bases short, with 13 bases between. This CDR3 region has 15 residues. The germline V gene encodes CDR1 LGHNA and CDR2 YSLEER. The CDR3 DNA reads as TGCGCCAGCAGCCAAGATCGGGGGATCGGGAATGAGCAGTTCTTC. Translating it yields CASSQDRGIGNEQFF.

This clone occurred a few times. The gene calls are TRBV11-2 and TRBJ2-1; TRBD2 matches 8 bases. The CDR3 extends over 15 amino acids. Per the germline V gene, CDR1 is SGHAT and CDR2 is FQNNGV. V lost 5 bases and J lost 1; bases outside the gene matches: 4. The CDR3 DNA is TGTGCCAGCAGCCTTAGCGGGAATTCCTACAATGAGCAGTTCTTC. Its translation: CASSLSGNSYNEQFF.